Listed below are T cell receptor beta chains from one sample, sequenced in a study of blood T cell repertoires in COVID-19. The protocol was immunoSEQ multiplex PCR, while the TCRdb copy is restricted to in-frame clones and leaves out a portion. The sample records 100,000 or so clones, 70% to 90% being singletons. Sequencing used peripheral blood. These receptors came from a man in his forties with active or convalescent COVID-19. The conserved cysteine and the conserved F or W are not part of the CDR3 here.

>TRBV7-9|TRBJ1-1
ASSLVSVFPMNTEAF
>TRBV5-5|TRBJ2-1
ASSSLKTSGGHNEQF
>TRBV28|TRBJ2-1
ASKLAGGYNEQF
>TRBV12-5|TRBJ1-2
ASGLLIGQGAYRGGYT
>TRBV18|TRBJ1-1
ASSPDRGRFGTEAF
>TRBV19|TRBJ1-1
ASSIQTATTEAF
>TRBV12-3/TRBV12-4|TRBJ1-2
ASRMTLGAGYT
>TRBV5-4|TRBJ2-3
ASSPPSGGGDTQY
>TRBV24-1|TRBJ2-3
ATSGQSTDTQY
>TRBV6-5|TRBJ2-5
ASSYGGGERKTQY
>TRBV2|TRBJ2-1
ASRATRSEQF
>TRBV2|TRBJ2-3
ASSVRGDSDTQY
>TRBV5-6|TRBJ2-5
ASSSLTWEETQY
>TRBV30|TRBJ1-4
AWSRTGGGEKLF
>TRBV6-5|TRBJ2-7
ASSYQQGSPYEQY
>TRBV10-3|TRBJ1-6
VVRASSYNSPLH
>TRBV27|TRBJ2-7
ASTKYGTGASYEQY
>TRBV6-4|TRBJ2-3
ASSDSSGADTQY
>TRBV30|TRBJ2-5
AWSFSDPGTQY
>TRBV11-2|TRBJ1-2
ASSLASGYGYT
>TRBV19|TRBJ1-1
ASSPFARQGNTEAF
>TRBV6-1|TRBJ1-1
ASSEEQGYTEAF
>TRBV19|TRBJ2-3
ASSIGRSGGAIADTQY
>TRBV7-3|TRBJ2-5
ASTGGAVQETQY
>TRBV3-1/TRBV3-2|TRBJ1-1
ASSPWDRQNTEAF
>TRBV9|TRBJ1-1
ASSGDRGEAF
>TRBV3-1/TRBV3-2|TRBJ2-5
ASSLRTSAVRETQY
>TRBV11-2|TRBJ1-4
ASSSGQGDVEKLF
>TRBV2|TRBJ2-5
ASSAGQGAETQY
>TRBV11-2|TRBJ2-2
AGGASGVMNTGELF
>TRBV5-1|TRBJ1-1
ASSLTGEPEAF
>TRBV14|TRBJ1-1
ASSRTTGTEAF
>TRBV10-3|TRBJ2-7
AISGRTGVGEQY
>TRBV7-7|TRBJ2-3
ASAMAGSDTQY
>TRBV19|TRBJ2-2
ASKGTPRLGGELF
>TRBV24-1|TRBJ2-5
ATSVNGHHLYQETQY
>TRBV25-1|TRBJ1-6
ASSVGVNSPLH
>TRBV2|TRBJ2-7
ARPTGHLCEQY
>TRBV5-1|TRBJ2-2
ASSLTSGNTGELF